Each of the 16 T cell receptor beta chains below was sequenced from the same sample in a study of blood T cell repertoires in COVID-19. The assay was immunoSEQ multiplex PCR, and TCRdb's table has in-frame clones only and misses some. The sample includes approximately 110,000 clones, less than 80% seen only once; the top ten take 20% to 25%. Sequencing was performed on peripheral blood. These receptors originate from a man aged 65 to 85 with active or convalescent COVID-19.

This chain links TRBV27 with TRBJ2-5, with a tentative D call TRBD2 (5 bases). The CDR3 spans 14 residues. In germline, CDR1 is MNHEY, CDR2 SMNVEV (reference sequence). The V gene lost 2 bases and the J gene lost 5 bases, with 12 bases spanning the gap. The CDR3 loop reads CASSLPGRGETQYF. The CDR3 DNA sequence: TGTGCCAGCAGTTTACCCGGACGAGGGGAGACCCAGTACTTC.

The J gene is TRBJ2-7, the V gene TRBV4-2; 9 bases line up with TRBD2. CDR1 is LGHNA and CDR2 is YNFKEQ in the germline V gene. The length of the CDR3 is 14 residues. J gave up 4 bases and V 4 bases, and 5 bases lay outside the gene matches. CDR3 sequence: CASSRRLAEYEQYF. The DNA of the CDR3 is TGTGCCAGCAGCCGAAGACTAGCGGAGTACGAGCAGTACTTC.

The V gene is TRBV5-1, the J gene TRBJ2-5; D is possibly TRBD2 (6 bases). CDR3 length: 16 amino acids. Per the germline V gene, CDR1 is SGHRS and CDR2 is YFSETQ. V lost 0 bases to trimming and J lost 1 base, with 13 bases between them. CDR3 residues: CASSLAGTPSQETQYF. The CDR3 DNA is TGCGCCAGCAGCTTGGCTGGGACTCCAAGCCAAGAGACCCAGTACTTC.

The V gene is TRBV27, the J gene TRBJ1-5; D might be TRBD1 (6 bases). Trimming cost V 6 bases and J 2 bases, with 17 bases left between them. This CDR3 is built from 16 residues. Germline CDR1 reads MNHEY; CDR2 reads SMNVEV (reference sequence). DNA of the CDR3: TGTGCCAGCAGCTCCCCCACCCGACAGGGCAATCAGCCCCAGCATTTT. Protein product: CASSSPTRQGNQPQHF.

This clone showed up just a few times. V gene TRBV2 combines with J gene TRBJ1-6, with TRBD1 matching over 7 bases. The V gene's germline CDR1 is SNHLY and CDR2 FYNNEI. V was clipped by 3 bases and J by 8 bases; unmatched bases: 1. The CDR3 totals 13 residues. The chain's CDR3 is CASSDRGDSPLHF. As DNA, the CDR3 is TGTGCCAGCAGTGACAGGGGGGATTCACCCCTCCACTTT.

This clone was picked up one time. The chain's CDR3 is CASSYRTGVALSEAFF. The CDR3, as DNA: TGTGCCAGCAGTTACCGGACAGGGGTTGCCCTCTCTGAAGCTTTCTTT. V gene TRBV6-5 combines with J gene TRBJ1-1; 9 nucleotides line up with TRBD1. The CDR3 loop spans 16 amino acids. Germline V gene lookup returns CDR1 MNHEY and CDR2 SVGAGI. The junction had 10 bases not matched to a gene; V was cut back by 2 bases and J by 6 bases.

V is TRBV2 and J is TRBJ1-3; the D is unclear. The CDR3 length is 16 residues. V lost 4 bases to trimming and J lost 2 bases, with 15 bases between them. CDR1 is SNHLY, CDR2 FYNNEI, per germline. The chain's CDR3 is CASSVVREITGNTIYF. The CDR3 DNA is TGTGCCAGCAGTGTAGTTCGGGAAATAACTGGAAACACCATATATTTT.

CDR3 residues: CAWNRLNQETQYF. CDR3 sequence (DNA): TGTGCCTGGAACAGGTTAAACCAAGAGACCCAGTACTTC. The chain couples TRBV30 to TRBJ2-5; weak D call: TRBD1 (5 bases). Germline-derived CDR1 and CDR2 are GTSNPN and SVGIG (reference sequence). V was trimmed by 4 bases and J by 0 bases, leaving 9 bases between them. This CDR3 region has 13 residues. The full variable domain, its missing parts supplied by reference TRBV30 and TRBJ2-5, is SQTIHQWPATLVQPVGSPLSLECTVEGTSNPNLYWYRQAAGRGLQLLFYSVGIGQISSEVPQNLSASRPQDRQFILSSKKLLLSDSGFYLCAWNRLNQETQYFGPGTRLLVL.

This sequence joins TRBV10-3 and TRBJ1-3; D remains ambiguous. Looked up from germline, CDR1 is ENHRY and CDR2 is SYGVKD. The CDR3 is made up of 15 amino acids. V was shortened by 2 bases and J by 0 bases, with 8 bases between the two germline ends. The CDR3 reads CAISEQATSGNTIYF. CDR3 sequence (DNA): TGTGCCATCAGTGAGCAGGCTACCTCTGGAAACACCATATATTTT.

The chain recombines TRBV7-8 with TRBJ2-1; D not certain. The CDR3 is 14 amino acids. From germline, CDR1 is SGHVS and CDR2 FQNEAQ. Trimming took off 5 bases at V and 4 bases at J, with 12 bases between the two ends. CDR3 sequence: CASSIPGYYNEQFF. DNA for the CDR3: TGTGCCAGCAGCATACCCGGGTATTACAATGAGCAGTTCTTC.

The DNA for the CDR3 is TGCGCCAGCAGCAGTCAGCAGGGGGCTTCCTACGAGCAGTACTTC. The encoded protein is CASSSQQGASYEQYF. The genes are TRBV5-1 and TRBJ2-7, with TRBD1 identical over 8 bases. Trimming at V came to 4 bases and at J to 1 base, leaving 7 bases not matched to a gene. The germline V gene encodes CDR1 SGHRS and CDR2 YFSETQ. The CDR3 consists of 15 residues. The full variable domain, with the rest looked up from reference TRBV5-1 and TRBJ2-7, is KAGVTQTPRYLIKTRGQQVTLSCSPISGHRSVSWYQQTPGQGLQFLFEYFSETQRNKGNFPGRFSGRQFSNSRSEMNVSTLELGDSALYLCASSSQQGASYEQYFGPGTRLTVT.

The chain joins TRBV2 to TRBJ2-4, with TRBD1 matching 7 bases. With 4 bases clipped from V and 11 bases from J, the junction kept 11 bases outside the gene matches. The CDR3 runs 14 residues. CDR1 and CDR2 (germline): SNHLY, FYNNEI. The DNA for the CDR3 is TGTGCCAGCAGTGGGGACAGCGCCCGGGGCGTTCAGTACTTC. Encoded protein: CASSGDSARGVQYF.

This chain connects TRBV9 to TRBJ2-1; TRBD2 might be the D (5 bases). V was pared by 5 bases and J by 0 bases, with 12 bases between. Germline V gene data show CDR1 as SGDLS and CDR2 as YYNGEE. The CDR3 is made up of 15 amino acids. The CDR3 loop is CASSLAGTSYNEQFF. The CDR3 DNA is TGTGCCAGCAGTCTGGCGGGCACCTCCTACAATGAGCAGTTCTTC.

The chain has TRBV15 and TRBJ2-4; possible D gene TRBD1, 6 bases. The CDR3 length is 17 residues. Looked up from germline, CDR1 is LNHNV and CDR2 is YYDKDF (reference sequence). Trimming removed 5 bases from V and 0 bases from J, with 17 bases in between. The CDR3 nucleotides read TGTGCCACCAGCCGTTTAGAGGACAGTTTAGCCAAAAACATTCAGTACTTC. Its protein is CATSRLEDSLAKNIQYF.

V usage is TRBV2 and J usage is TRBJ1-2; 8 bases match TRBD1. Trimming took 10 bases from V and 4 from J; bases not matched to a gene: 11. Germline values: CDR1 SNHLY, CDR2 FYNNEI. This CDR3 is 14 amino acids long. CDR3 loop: CANRQGSFSYGYTF. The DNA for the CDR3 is TGTGCCAACCGACAGGGGAGTTTTAGCTATGGCTACACCTTC.

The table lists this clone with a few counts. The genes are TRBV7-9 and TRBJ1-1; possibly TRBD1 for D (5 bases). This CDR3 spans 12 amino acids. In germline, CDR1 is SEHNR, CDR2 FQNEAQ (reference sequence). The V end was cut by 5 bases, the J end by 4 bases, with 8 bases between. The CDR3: CASSQGGTEAFF. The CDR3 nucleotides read TGTGCCAGCAGCCAGGGAGGCACTGAAGCTTTCTTT.